The 21 T cell receptor beta chains below all came from one sample that was sequenced in a study of T cell responses to AZD1222 COVID-19 vaccine. The data were produced by immunoSEQ multiplex PCR, yet TCRdb's version contains in-frame clones alone and is incomplete. The sample contains some 140,000 clones, more than 85% of which appear only once. Sequencing used peripheral blood, obtained on day 0 of AZD1222 vaccination. All receptors derive from an adult in good health.

CDR3 bases: TGTGCCAGCAGCTTGATGGAAGCGGGAGGGCCCTACAATGAGCAGTTCTTC. This gives the protein CASSLMEAGGPYNEQFF. The chain combines TRBV3-1 (or the pseudogene TRBV3-2) with TRBJ2-1, with 10 bases lining up with TRBD2. Germline trimming cut 5 bases from V and 2 bases from J; bases unmatched to any gene: 9. Per germline, CDR1 LGHDT and CDR2 YNNKEL (reference sequence). This CDR3 has 17 residues.

The rearrangement joins TRBV5-5 to TRBJ2-7; D may be TRBD1 or TRBD2 (6 bases each). CDR3 length: 13 amino acids. The germline CDR1 and CDR2 sequences are SGHKS and YYEKEE (reference sequence). V was pared by 6 bases and J by 6 bases, with 16 bases between. The CDR3 is CASTGEGGTEQYF. The CDR3 nucleotides are TGTGCCAGCACTGGCGAGGGGGGAACCGAGCAGTACTTC.

CDR3 sequence: CASSIEGTSAHEQYF. CDR3 sequence (DNA): TGTGCCAGTAGTATCGAGGGGACTAGCGCCCACGAGCAGTACTTC. This chain links TRBV19 with TRBJ2-7; 10 positions match TRBD2. Germline V gene data show CDR1 as LNHDA and CDR2 as SQIVND (reference sequence). V lost 3 bases to trimming and J lost 5 bases; unmatched junction nucleotides: 7. The CDR3 runs to 15 residues.

This chain joins TRBV28 and TRBJ1-5; possibly TRBD1 for D (5 bases). The CDR3 length is 17 residues. Germline V gives CDR1 MDHEN, CDR2 SYDVKM. The ends were cut back, 1 base at V and 7 bases at J, with 20 bases in the middle. CDR3 bases: TGTGCCAGCAGTTTATCTTCCTTGTCGCAGGGTAGACAGCCCCAGCATTTT. Its translation: CASSLSSLSQGRQPQHF.

The CDR3, as DNA: TGTGCCAGCTCACAAACGGGACAGGGTGTCTACGAGCAGTACTTC. The encoded protein is CASSQTGQGVYEQYF. The gene calls are TRBV18 and TRBJ2-7; 9 nucleotides agree with TRBD1. Looked up from germline, CDR1 is KGHSH and CDR2 is LQKENI. V trimming: 4 bases; J trimming: 3 bases; junction bases outside the gene matches: 7. This CDR3 is 15 amino acids long.

The CDR3 nucleotides read TGTGCCAGCAGTTACGCAGGACAGATCTATGGCTACACCTTC. It is translated as CASSYAGQIYGYTF. This rearrangement joins TRBV6-5 to TRBJ1-2; tentatively, D is TRBD1 (6 bases). CDR3 length equals 14 residues. Germline-derived CDR1 and CDR2 are MNHEY and SVGAGI. Trimming shortened V by 2 bases and J by 4 bases, and 11 bases separated the two germline ends.

This chain joins TRBV5-1 and TRBJ1-2; D not resolved. Trimming cost V 0 bases and J 2 bases, with 8 bases left between them. The CDR3 extends over 14 amino acids. Germline V CDR1 and CDR2: SGHRS, YFSETQ. The CDR3 sequence: CASSLDGGNYGYTF. CDR3 nucleotide sequence: TGCGCCAGCAGCTTGGACGGCGGGAACTATGGCTACACCTTC.

This clone was detected only a few times. This chain uses TRBV21-1 with TRBJ1-1; TRBD1 is the table's D call, not checked against the DNA. TRBV21-1 is a pseudogene segment. The CDR3 runs to 21 residues. CDR3 amino acids: CASSNRQGQGADSLIGTEAFF. The CDR3 DNA reads TGTGCCAGCAGCAACAGACAAGGACAGGGGGCAGACTCATTGATCGGGACTGAAGCTTTCTTT.

In this sample, this clone turned up a few times. The chain recombines TRBV15 with TRBJ2-3, with 12 bases identical to TRBD2. J gave up 1 base and V 1 base, and 0 bases lay outside the gene matches. CDR1 is LNHNV, CDR2 YYDKDF, per germline (reference sequence). The CDR3 contains 16 residues. The CDR3 is CATSRGLAGGTDTQYF. In DNA form, the CDR3 reads TGTGCCACCAGCAGAGGACTAGCGGGAGGCACAGATACGCAGTATTTT.

The chain employs TRBV27 and TRBJ1-5, with D perhaps matching TRBD1 (5 bases). CDR3 length equals 12 residues. V lost 5 bases and J lost 4, with 6 bases in between. CDR1 is MNHEY, CDR2 SMNVEV, per germline (reference sequence). The CDR3 protein is CASSPGNQPQHF. Written as DNA, the CDR3 is TGTGCCAGCAGTCCAGGGAATCAGCCCCAGCATTTT.

V usage is TRBV7-2 and J usage is TRBJ2-3, with D possibly being TRBD2 (5 bases). The CDR3 is made up of 15 amino acids. V lost 4 bases to trimming and J lost 0 bases, with 11 bases between them. The germline V gene has CDR1 SGHTA and CDR2 FQGNSA. DNA for the CDR3: TGTGCCAGCAGCTGGATAGCGACTAGCACAGATACGCAGTATTTT. It translates to CASSWIATSTDTQYF.

The chain joins TRBV19 to TRBJ1-1, with D possibly being TRBD1 (6 bases). The ends were cut back, 7 bases at V and 1 base at J, with 13 bases in the middle. Germline V gene sequence: CDR1 LNHDA, CDR2 SQIVND (reference sequence). The CDR3 has 14 amino acids. CDR3 nucleotide sequence: TGTGCCAGTAAGGGGGGGGCGAGGAACACTGAAGCTTTCTTT. This codes for CASKGGARNTEAFF.

The chain recombines TRBV12-3 or TRBV12-4 with TRBJ1-1; D is ambiguous. This CDR3 contains 12 residues. Trimming left V 3 bases short and J 3 bases short, with 5 bases between. For the CDR3, the DNA is TGTGCCAGCAGTTTTAGCGACACTGAAGCTTTCTTT. It yields the protein CASSFSDTEAFF.

This chain uses TRBV30 with TRBJ1-3, with no clear D. The V end lost 2 bases, the J end lost 4 bases, and 12 bases lay between the germline ends. This CDR3 comprises 14 residues. CDR1 and CDR2 from the germline V gene are GTSNPN and SVGIG (reference sequence). CDR3 sequence reads: CAWSTWAGGNTIYF. CDR3 sequence (DNA): TGTGCCTGGAGTACGTGGGCGGGAGGAAACACCATATATTTT.

The chain is built from TRBV10-3 and TRBJ2-7, with D hard to call. The V end was cut by 4 bases, the J end by 3 bases, with 7 bases between. The CDR3 consists of 12 residues. CDR1 and CDR2 from the germline V gene are ENHRY and SYGVKD. For the CDR3, the DNA is TGTGCCATCAGTGGGTCAATCTACGAGCAGTACTTC. Its protein product is CAISGSIYEQYF.

Worth noting for this clone: Other DNA sequences in this specimen translate into the identical CDR3. J is TRBJ1-2 and V is TRBV18; 7 bases are shared with TRBD1. With 3 bases clipped from V and 3 bases from J, the junction kept 1 base outside the gene matches. Germline CDR1 and CDR2: KGHSH and LQKENI. The CDR3 has 13 residues. The CDR3 region has the DNA TGTGCCAGCTCACCCGACAGGGACTATGGCTACACCTTC. It is translated as CASSPDRDYGYTF.

The chain recombines TRBV5-4 with TRBJ1-1, with D unresolved. Per germline, CDR1 SGHNT and CDR2 YYREEE (reference sequence). CDR3 length: 13 residues. V lost 4 bases and J 5 bases, leaving 12 bases between the germline ends. DNA for the CDR3: TGTGCCAGCAGCGCCTTTCGAAAAACTGAAGCTTTCTTT. Translated: CASSAFRKTEAFF.

The chain uses TRBV5-6 and TRBJ2-7; 9 bases align to TRBD1. The CDR3 contains 15 residues. V gave up 0 bases and J gave up 6 bases; unmatched junction bases: 7. The germline gives CDR1 SGHDT, CDR2 YYEEEE. The CDR3 DNA follows: TGTGCCAGCAGCTTGGAAGGGACAGGGTTCGCCGAGCAGTACTTC. Translation: CASSLEGTGFAEQYF.

The V gene is TRBV28, the J gene TRBJ1-1; 9 bases agree with TRBD1. The length of the CDR3 is 15 residues. Germline CDR1 reads MDHEN; CDR2 reads SYDVKM. V was pared by 7 bases and J by 5 bases, with 11 bases of the junction left unmatched. CDR3 bases: TGTGCCAGCAAATCTCCGGGACAGGGTAGGACTGAAGCTTTCTTT. It encodes CASKSPGQGRTEAFF.

The chain has TRBV9 and TRBJ2-2, with 9 bases identical to TRBD1. CDR3 length: 15 residues. Unmatched junction bases numbered 6, after V lost 4 bases and J lost 5 bases. Germline V gives CDR1 SGDLS, CDR2 YYNGEE. CDR3 DNA: TGTGCCAGCAGCCCCACAGGGGGCTCAACCGGGGAGCTGTTTTTT. Its protein is CASSPTGGSTGELFF.

The chain carries TRBV5-4 and TRBJ2-1; no clear D. The V and J ends lost 1 base and 10 bases respectively, with 9 bases between them. The CDR3 consists of 12 residues. Germline CDR1 is SGHNT and CDR2 is YYREEE (reference sequence). The CDR3 DNA follows: TGTGCCAGCAGCTTGATTGCTGGAGAGCAGTTCTTC. As protein: CASSLIAGEQFF. Full variable domain (remainder filled in from reference TRBV5-4 and TRBJ2-1): ETGVTQSPTHLIKTRGQQVTLRCSSQSGHNTVSWYQQALGQGPQFIFQYYREEENGRGNFPPRFSGLQFPNYSSELNVNALELDDSALYLCASSLIAGEQFFGPGTRLTVL.